This passage covers 8 T cell receptor beta chains from one sample sequenced in a study of CD8+ T cells in alopecia areata. Treatment indicated: oral pan-JAK inhibitor, 5-10 mg twice daily. Investigators isolated RNA and reverse transcribed it into cDNA to act as the sequencing template. Libraries were prepared by immunoSEQ multiplex PCR; TCRdb keeps only in-frame clonotypes and omits some of them. The sample lists roughly 200,000 clones, roughly 53% occurring once. Sequences were derived from CD8+ T cells sorted from blood, sampled at week 24, from a patient treated with tofacitinib. The receptor set was obtained from a human donor with alopecia areata.

The V and J genes are TRBV10-1 and TRBJ2-2; 7 positions match TRBD1. Per the germline V gene, CDR1 is WNHNN and CDR2 is SYGVQD (reference sequence). Trimming took 8 bases from V and 2 from J; bases not matched to a gene: 5. The CDR3 has 14 amino acids. This chain's CDR3 is CASPGTENTGELFF. CDR3 DNA: TGCGCCAGCCCCGGGACAGAAAACACCGGGGAGCTGTTTTTT.

There are a few counts of this clone. The chain combines TRBV29-1 with TRBJ2-5; 7 positions agree with TRBD1. The trim removed 8 bases at V and 4 bases at J, leaving 10 bases unmatched. Germline CDR1 reads SQVTM; CDR2 reads ANQGSEA. The CDR3 is 13 residues long. The CDR3, as DNA: TGCAGCACCTTGACAGGGACAGTAGAGACCCAGTACTTC. Residues: CSTLTGTVETQYF.

The chain employs TRBV13 and TRBJ2-5; TRBD2 might be the D (5 bases). Germline V lookup: CDR1 PRHDT, CDR2 FYEKMQ (reference sequence). This CDR3 has 14 amino acids. Trimming took off 5 bases at V and 5 bases at J, with 15 bases between the two ends. CDR3 protein: CASSGPGDGETQYF. The DNA for the CDR3 is TGTGCCAGCAGCGGCCCCGGGGATGGGGAGACCCAGTACTTC.

This chain uses TRBV7-6 with TRBJ2-7, with TRBD2 matching 9 bases. The CDR3 is 15 amino acids. The V gene's germline CDR1 is SGHVS and CDR2 FNYEAQ. Losses at the gene ends were 2 bases for V and 1 base for J; bases not matched to a gene: 3. The CDR3 DNA reads as TGTGCCAGCAGCTTAAGGCTAGCGGGGTCCTACGAGCAGTACTTC. Its translation is CASSLRLAGSYEQYF.

The table lists this clone with a few counts. V is TRBV4-1 and J is TRBJ2-1, with D tentatively TRBD1 (5 bases). V lost 1 base and J 5 bases, leaving 9 bases between the germline ends. The CDR3 has 14 amino acids. Germline-derived CDR1 and CDR2 are MGHRA and YSYEKL. The CDR3 is CASSQGQFNNEQFF. CDR3 sequence (DNA): TGCGCCAGCAGCCAAGGACAGTTCAACAATGAGCAGTTCTTC.

CDR3 amino acids: CASSYSPQGPYGYTF. In DNA, the CDR3 is TGTGCCAGCAGTTACTCCCCACAGGGACCCTATGGCTACACCTTC. J is TRBJ1-2 and V is TRBV6-5; tentatively, D is TRBD1 (6 bases). CDR1 and CDR2 (germline): MNHEY, SVGAGI. This CDR3 is 15 amino acids long. V was pared by 0 bases and J by 4 bases, with 12 bases between.

This clone was counted a few times. The chain uses TRBV29-1 and TRBJ2-2; the D is unclear. V was clipped by 3 bases and J by 6 bases, with 8 bases between them. Germline values: CDR1 SQVTM, CDR2 ANQGSEA. There are 12 residues in the CDR3. The DNA of the CDR3 is TGCAGCGTTGAGCTACCTGCCGGGGAGCTGTTTTTT. Translating it yields CSVELPAGELFF.

This sequence joins TRBV20-1 and TRBJ2-1; D is uncertain. V lost 5 bases and J 5 bases, leaving 4 bases between the germline ends. This CDR3 has 10 amino acids. CDR1 is DFQATT and CDR2 is SNEGSKA in the germline V gene (reference sequence). DNA of the CDR3: TGCAGTGCTCTTAACAATGAGCAGTTCTTC. It translates to CSALNNEQFF.